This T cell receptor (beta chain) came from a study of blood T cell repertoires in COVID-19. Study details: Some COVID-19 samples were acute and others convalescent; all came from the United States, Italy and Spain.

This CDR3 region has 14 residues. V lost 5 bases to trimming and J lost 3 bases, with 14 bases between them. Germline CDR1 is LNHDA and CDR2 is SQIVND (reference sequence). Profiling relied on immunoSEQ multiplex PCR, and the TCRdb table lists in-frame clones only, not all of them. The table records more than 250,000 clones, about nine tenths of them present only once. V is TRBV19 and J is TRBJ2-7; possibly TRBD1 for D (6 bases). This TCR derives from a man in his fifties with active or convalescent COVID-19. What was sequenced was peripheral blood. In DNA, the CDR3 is TGTGCCAGTAGTGCCTCGACAGGATTCTACGAGCAGTACTTC. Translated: CASSASTGFYEQYF.